This T cell receptor (beta chain) was identified during a study of cytomegalovirus exposure and HLA in healthy donors. Study in general: Earlier sequencing of about 179 million T cells yielded approximately 120 million unique TCR beta sequences. Regarding the study as a whole: In most subjects, TCR beta sequences reportedly gave accurate predictions of HLA-A and HLA-B alleles. Later analysis suggested links between common viral pathogens and several top significant clusters.

V shed 3 bases, J shed 11 bases, and the junction held 13 bases outside the gene matches. CDR3 length: 14 amino acids. Per the germline V gene, CDR1 is SGHDT and CDR2 is YYEEEE. This clone occurred once. The target antigen is unknown. PCR was performed using 60 Vbeta and 13 Jbeta primers. Produced via immunoSEQ multiplex PCR; TCRdb's table is partial and in-frame only. The sample comprises 100,000 or so clones, approximately 85% of which are singletons, and about 4.9% rests with the top ten. This receptor was obtained from a man between 40 and 49 years old in good health and CMV-seropositive. Sequencing used PBMCs. V usage is TRBV5-6 and J usage is TRBJ2-5; 7 bases align to TRBD1. This CDR3 is CASSSGTVPREQYF. The CDR3 DNA sequence: TGTGCCAGCAGCTCCGGGACAGTTCCCCGAGAGCAGTACTTC. Based on the CDR3 plus reference TRBV5-6 and TRBJ2-5, the full variable domain is DAGVTQSPTHLIKTRGQQVTLRCSPKSGHDTVSWYQQALGQGPQFIFQYYEEEERQRGNFPDRFSGHQFPNYSSELNVNALLLGDSALYLCASSSGTVPREQYFGPGTRLLVL.